These 25 T cell receptor beta chains came from one sample sequenced in a study of T cell clones after liver transplantation. Repertoires were generated with immunoSEQ multiplex PCR, while TCRdb's copy carries only in-frame clones and drops some. The sample carries nearly 45,000 clones, about 86% recorded once. The source material was CD4+ T cells from blood, sampled 24 months after liver transplant. Receptors were obtained from a human patient who received a liver transplant. Some T cells may originate from the graft donor.

J is TRBJ1-1 and V is TRBV28; D might be TRBD1 (6 bases). The CDR3 totals 15 residues. Germline V gene sequence: CDR1 MDHEN, CDR2 SYDVKM. V lost 2 bases and J 4 bases, leaving 14 bases between the germline ends. The CDR3, as DNA: TGTGCCAGCAGTTTAGCCCCGCGAGGGGGCACTGAAGCTTTCTTT. The encoded protein is CASSLAPRGGTEAFF.

V and J are TRBV9 and TRBJ1-5, with D uncertain. The ends were cut back, 0 bases at V and 5 bases at J, with 12 bases in the middle. Germline CDR1 reads SGDLS; CDR2 reads YYNGEE. The CDR3 extends over 15 amino acids. DNA for the CDR3: TGTGCCAGCAGCGTAGCCGCCAACCCCGATCAGCCCCAGCATTTT. Translation gives CASSVAANPDQPQHF.

This rearrangement joins TRBV15 to TRBJ1-4; 7 bases agree with TRBD1. The CDR3 spans 16 residues. In germline, CDR1 is LNHNV, CDR2 YYDKDF (reference sequence). J gave up 8 bases and V 2 bases, and 11 bases lay outside the gene matches. The CDR3: CATSRPPSRGSEKLFF. For the CDR3, the DNA is TGTGCCACCAGCAGACCACCATCCAGGGGGAGCGAAAAACTGTTTTTT.

The rearrangement joins TRBV11-3 to TRBJ2-5; 10 positions agree with TRBD2. The CDR3 loop spans 16 amino acids. Trimming removed 1 base from V and 0 bases from J; junction bases left unmatched: 2. CDR1 SGHNT and CDR2 YENEEA come from the germline V gene. In nucleotides, the CDR3 is TGTGCCAGCAGCTTAGGGACTAGCGGAAACCAAGAGACCCAGTACTTC. This encodes CASSLGTSGNQETQYF.

This clone was seen just once. The V gene is TRBV5-1, the J gene TRBJ2-5, with 10 bases fitting TRBD1. From germline, CDR1 is SGHRS and CDR2 YFSETQ. The CDR3 spans 14 residues. Trimming at V came to 4 bases and at J to 5 bases, leaving 5 bases not matched to a gene. The CDR3 nucleotides are TGCGCCAGCAGCAAGGACAGGGGGAGGGAGACCCAGTACTTC. Residues: CASSKDRGRETQYF.

This chain joins TRBV2 and TRBJ2-2; no reliable D call. CDR1 and CDR2 from the germline V gene are SNHLY and FYNNEI. V lost 7 bases and J 7 bases, leaving 16 bases between the germline ends. The CDR3 has 14 residues. The CDR3 DNA reads as TGTGCCAGCACGGCTTTTCCCTCCGGCGGGGAGCTGTTTTTT. Protein sequence: CASTAFPSGGELFF.

This clone was counted once. V and J are TRBV28 and TRBJ1-1; D gene unclear. Deletions cut 6 bases from V and 2 bases from J, with 1 base between. The CDR3 has 10 residues. Germline lookup yields CDR1 MDHEN and CDR2 SYDVKM. CDR3 DNA sequence: TGTGCCAGCAGAAACACTGAAGCTTTCTTT. Amino acids: CASRNTEAFF.

The genes are TRBV7-3 and TRBJ2-3; TRBD2 aligns across 9 bases. CDR3 length equals 17 residues. Germline CDR1 reads SGHTA; CDR2 reads FQGTGA. V shed 2 bases and J 4 bases; nucleotides not matched to a gene: 10. CDR3 nucleotide sequence: TGTGCCAGCAGCTTATCGGGTAGCGGGAGAGTGTCAGATACGCAGTATTTT. Encoded protein: CASSLSGSGRVSDTQYF.

V and J are TRBV7-8 and TRBJ2-5; TRBD2 aligns across 8 bases. V was pared by 2 bases and J by 9 bases, with 5 bases of the junction left unmatched. CDR1 and CDR2 from the germline V gene are SGHVS and FQNEAQ. The CDR3 covers 13 residues. CDR3 DNA: TGTGCCAGCAGCTTAATTAGGCGGGAGGCCCAGTACTTC. The encoded protein is CASSLIRREAQYF.

The chain carries TRBV7-8 and TRBJ2-5; D may be TRBD2 (5 bases). Germline assignment: CDR1 SGHVS and CDR2 FQNEAQ. CDR3 length: 14 residues. The ends were cut back, 0 bases at V and 2 bases at J, with 7 bases in the middle. In DNA form, the CDR3 reads TGTGCCAGCAGCTTAGCTGGCGGGCAAGAGACCCAGTACTTC. Its protein product is CASSLAGGQETQYF.

The V call is TRBV6-1, the J call TRBJ2-7, with TRBD1 matching over 12 bases. This CDR3 is 16 amino acids long. Trimming took 4 bases from V and 9 from J; bases not matched to a gene: 13. The germline V gene has CDR1 MNHNS and CDR2 SASEGT. The CDR3 sequence is CASSAAGTGGASGQYF. In DNA form, the CDR3 reads TGTGCCAGCAGTGCTGCCGGGACAGGGGGCGCTTCCGGGCAGTACTTC.

This chain uses TRBV2 with TRBJ1-4; no clear D gene. V dropped 6 bases and J dropped 1 base, with 18 bases sitting between them. Germline CDR1 reads SNHLY; CDR2 reads FYNNEI. CDR3 length equals 17 residues. The CDR3 coding sequence is TGTGCCAGCAGGTCTGACACTGGAAATGGAACTAATGAAAAACTGTTTTTT. Its protein is CASRSDTGNGTNEKLFF.

The chain carries TRBV2 and TRBJ2-1; TRBD2 matches 10 bases. This CDR3 comprises 15 residues. The J segment lost 14 bases and the V segment lost 10 bases, leaving 20 bases of the junction unmatched. The germline V gene encodes CDR1 SNHLY and CDR2 FYNNEI. The CDR3 sequence: CATMRELAGVGMKFF. The CDR3 nucleotides read TGTGCCACCATGCGGGAGCTAGCGGGAGTAGGGATGAAGTTCTTC.

The chain links TRBV6-5 to TRBJ2-3; 7 bases are shared with TRBD1. This CDR3 spans 15 amino acids. Trimming took 4 bases from V and 4 from J; bases not matched to a gene: 8. Germline lookup yields CDR1 MNHEY and CDR2 SVGAGI. The CDR3 coding sequence is TGTGCCAGCAGTTTTGGCATGACAGGGTCAGATACGCAGTATTTT. Translation gives CASSFGMTGSDTQYF.

This chain links TRBV6-4 with TRBJ1-2, with 10 positions matching TRBD1. CDR1 and CDR2 from the germline V gene are MRHNA and SNTAGT. The CDR3 loop spans 15 amino acids. The junction had 13 bases not matched to a gene; V was cut back by 10 bases and J by 5 bases. The chain's CDR3 is CATQLKPGQGYGYTF. In nucleotides, the CDR3 is TGTGCCACCCAACTCAAGCCGGGACAGGGGTATGGCTACACCTTC.

This chain uses TRBV7-3 with TRBJ1-2, with no clear D. Germline assignment: CDR1 SGHTA and CDR2 FQGTGA. Trimming took 5 bases from V and 7 from J, leaving 14 bases between them. There are 13 residues in the CDR3. CDR3 sequence reads: CASSPEGGGGYTF. CDR3 sequence (DNA): TGTGCCAGCAGCCCCGAGGGCGGCGGTGGCTACACCTTC.

This clone was seen just once. J is TRBJ2-5 and V is TRBV28, with D possibly TRBD2 on 5 matching bases. V lost 4 bases and J lost 5, with 17 bases in between. Germline V CDR1 and CDR2: MDHEN, SYDVKM. This CDR3 region has 15 residues. The CDR3 sequence: CASSSEGPLIETQYF. In DNA form, the CDR3 reads TGTGCCAGCAGTTCTGAGGGCCCTCTTATCGAGACCCAGTACTTC.

This rearrangement joins TRBV5-5 to TRBJ1-2; D is uncertain. The CDR3 runs 15 residues. The V end was cut by 0 bases, the J end by 0 bases, with 9 bases between. The germline V gene encodes CDR1 SGHKS and CDR2 YYEKEE (reference sequence). CDR3 in amino acids: CASSLVPETNYGYTF. The CDR3 DNA sequence: TGTGCCAGCAGCTTGGTTCCGGAGACTAACTATGGCTACACCTTC.

This chain joins TRBV6-4 and TRBJ1-4, with 7 bases that match TRBD1. Germline V gene lookup returns CDR1 MRHNA and CDR2 SNTAGT. The CDR3 is 17 residues long. V gave up 7 bases and J gave up 0 bases; unmatched junction bases: 11. CDR3 coding DNA: TGTGCCAGCAAAAGACAGGGCCCTGCTACAACTAATGAAAAACTGTTTTTT. Protein product: CASKRQGPATTNEKLFF.

This clone appeared a single time. This sequence joins TRBV4-3 and TRBJ1-2; a weak D match, TRBD1 (5 bases). The germline V and J ends were trimmed by 5 bases and 7 bases, with 17 bases remaining between them. The CDR3 extends over 14 amino acids. Germline CDR1 is LGHNA and CDR2 is YSLEER. CDR3 DNA: TGCGCCAGCAGCGGGGGGGTCGGAAGAGGTGGCTACACCTTC. This gives the protein CASSGGVGRGGYTF.

V usage is TRBV6-1 and J usage is TRBJ2-7; 9 nucleotides line up with TRBD2. Germline trimming cut 4 bases from V and 0 bases from J; bases unmatched to any gene: 4. The CDR3 length is 15 residues. Germline lookup yields CDR1 MNHNS and CDR2 SASEGT. CDR3 loop: CASSVAGALSYEQYF. CDR3 in DNA: TGTGCCAGCAGTGTAGCGGGGGCCCTCTCCTACGAGCAGTACTTC.

This clone occurred a few times. V gene TRBV4-1 combines with J gene TRBJ1-3; no firm D call. Germline assignment: CDR1 MGHRA and CDR2 YSYEKL. The CDR3 runs to 16 residues. V was cut by 0 bases and J by 0 bases, with 9 bases left in between. In DNA form, the CDR3 reads TGCGCCAGCAGCCAAGAACAACGGAACTCTGGAAACACCATATATTTT. Protein: CASSQEQRNSGNTIYF.

The gene calls are TRBV11-2 and TRBJ2-7; D possibly corresponds to TRBD2 (6 bases). CDR1 is SGHAT, CDR2 FQNNGV, per germline. The CDR3 is made up of 17 amino acids. V lost 5 bases and J lost 2, with 22 bases in between. In DNA form, the CDR3 reads TGTGCCAGCAGCCCCCGGACTGGCGGGACCCCCCCCTACGAGCAGTACTTC. As protein: CASSPRTGGTPPYEQYF.

The chain uses TRBV12-5 and TRBJ1-1; 7 positions agree with TRBD1. Trimming took 1 base from V and 1 from J; bases not matched to a gene: 3. The germline gives CDR1 LGHNT, CDR2 FRNRAP. The CDR3 contains 15 residues. The CDR3 sequence: CASGLGQGRNTEAFF. The CDR3 DNA reads TGTGCTAGTGGTTTGGGACAGGGAAGGAACACTGAAGCTTTCTTT.

The chain joins TRBV27 to TRBJ2-1; D could derive from TRBD1 or TRBD2 (6 bases each). V lost 5 bases, J lost 2 bases, and 13 bases lay in between. CDR1 is MNHEY, CDR2 SMNVEV, per germline (reference sequence). The CDR3 has 15 amino acids. CDR3 bases: TGTGCCAGCAGTCCGCGACGGGGGCCCTACAATGAGCAGTTCTTC. Amino acids: CASSPRRGPYNEQFF.